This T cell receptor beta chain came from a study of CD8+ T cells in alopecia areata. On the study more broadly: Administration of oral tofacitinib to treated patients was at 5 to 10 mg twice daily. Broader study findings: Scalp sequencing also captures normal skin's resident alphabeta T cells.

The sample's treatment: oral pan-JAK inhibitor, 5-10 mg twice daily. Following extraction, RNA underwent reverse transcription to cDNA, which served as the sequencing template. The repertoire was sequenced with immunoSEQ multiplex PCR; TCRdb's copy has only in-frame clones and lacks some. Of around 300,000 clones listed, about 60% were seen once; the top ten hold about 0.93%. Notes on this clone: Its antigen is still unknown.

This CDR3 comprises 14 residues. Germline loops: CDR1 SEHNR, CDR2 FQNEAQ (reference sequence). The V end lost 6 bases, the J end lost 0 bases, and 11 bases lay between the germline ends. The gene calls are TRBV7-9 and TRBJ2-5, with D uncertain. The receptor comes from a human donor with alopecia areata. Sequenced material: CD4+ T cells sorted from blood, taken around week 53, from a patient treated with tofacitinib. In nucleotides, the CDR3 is TGTGCCAGCAGACCTTGGAGCAACCAAGAGACCCAGTACTTC. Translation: CASRPWSNQETQYF.